This T cell receptor delta chain was documented in a study of gamma-delta chains in newborns, infants, children. On the study more broadly: Microbial exposure reportedly drives polyclonal innate γδ T cell expansion after birth.

TCRdb reanalysed the reads with CATT. The sample holds over 4,500 delta-chain clones, about 4% seen once. About this clone: This DNA's translation differs at residue 11 from TCRdb's protein, which comes from a much larger clone; a read error is likely, and the protein shown is translated from the DNA.

The germline V gene encodes CDR1 GEAIGNYY and CDR2 EKD. The CDR3 is 19 amino acids. Trimming left V 0 bases short and J 3 bases short, with 17 bases between. The chain has TRDV2 and TRDJ3; a weak D match, TRDD3 (5 bases). The source material was blood. The receptor was derived from a child who was a newborn, infant or young child, either healthy, febrile or measles-vaccinated (not recorded which). The CDR3 nucleotides are TGTGCCTGTGACACCTTGGGGACCCTAAGCTTCTGGGACACCCGACAGATGTTTTTC. Amino acids: CACDTLGTLSFWDTRQMFF.